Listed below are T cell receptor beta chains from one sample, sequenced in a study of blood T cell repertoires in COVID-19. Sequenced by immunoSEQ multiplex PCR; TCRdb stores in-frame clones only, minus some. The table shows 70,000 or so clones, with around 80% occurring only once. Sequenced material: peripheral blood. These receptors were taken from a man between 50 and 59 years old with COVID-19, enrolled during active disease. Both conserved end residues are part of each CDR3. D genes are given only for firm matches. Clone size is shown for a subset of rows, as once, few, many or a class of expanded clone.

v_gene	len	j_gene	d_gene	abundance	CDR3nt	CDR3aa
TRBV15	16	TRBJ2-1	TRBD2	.	TGTGCCACCAGCGGGACGAGCGGGAGTGGGTACAATGAGCAGTTCTTC	CATSGTSGSGYNEQFF
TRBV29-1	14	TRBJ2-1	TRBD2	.	TGCAGCGTTGCGATAGCGGGAGCGTCGGTTGAGCAGTTCTTC	CSVAIAGASVEQFF
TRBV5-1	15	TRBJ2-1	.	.	TGCGCCAGCAGCCAGACAGAGAACACCTACAATGAGCAGTTCTTC	CASSQTENTYNEQFF
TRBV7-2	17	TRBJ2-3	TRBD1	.	TGTGCCAGCAGCTTAAGCCGGACAGGGGGCGGCACAGATACGCAGTATTTT	CASSLSRTGGGTDTQYF
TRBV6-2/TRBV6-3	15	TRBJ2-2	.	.	TGTGCCAGCAGTCGGCGCGGCCTCGGGTCCGGGGAGCTGTTTTTT	CASSRRGLGSGELFF
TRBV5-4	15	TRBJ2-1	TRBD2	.	TGTGCCAGCAGCTTGCGACTAGCGGGGCACAATGAGCAGTTCTTC	CASSLRLAGHNEQFF
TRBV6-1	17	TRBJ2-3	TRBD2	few	TGTGCCAGCCGTGCCGGGATAGCGGGAGGGCGGACAGATACGCAGTATTTT	CASRAGIAGGRTDTQYF
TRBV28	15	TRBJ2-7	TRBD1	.	TGTGCCAGCAGTTCAACAGGGGGCCCGACCTACGAGCAGTACTTC	CASSSTGGPTYEQYF
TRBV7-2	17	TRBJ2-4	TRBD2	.	TGTGCCAGCAGCTTAAAATCTAGCGGAAATATCAAAAACATTCAGTACTTC	CASSLKSSGNIKNIQYF
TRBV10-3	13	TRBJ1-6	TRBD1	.	TGTGCCAGCAGGACAGGTGGTAATTCACCCCTCCACTTT	CASRTGGNSPLHF
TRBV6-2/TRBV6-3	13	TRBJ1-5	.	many	TGTGCCAGCAGTTCCGGGGAGTTTCAGCCCCAGCATTTT	CASSSGEFQPQHF
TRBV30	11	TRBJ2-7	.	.	TGTGCCGCCGGCAGGGTTTACGAGCAGTACTTC	CAAGRVYEQYF
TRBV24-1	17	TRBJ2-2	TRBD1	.	TGTGCCACCAGTGATTTAAGGGACAGGGGCCAAACCGGGGAGCTGTTTTTT	CATSDLRDRGQTGELFF
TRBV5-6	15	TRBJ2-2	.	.	TGTGCCAGCAGCAACTACGACAGGGAGGCCGGGGAGCTGTTTTTT	CASSNYDREAGELFF
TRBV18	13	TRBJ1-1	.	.	TGTGCCAGCTCAACTACAGGGAACACTGAAGCTTTCTTT	CASSTTGNTEAFF
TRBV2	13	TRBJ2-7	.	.	TGTGCCAGCAACACAGGGATGTCCTACGAGCAGTACTTC	CASNTGMSYEQYF
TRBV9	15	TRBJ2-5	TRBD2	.	TGTGCCAGCAGCCTTAGCGGGAGAGGTCGGGAGACCCAGTACTTC	CASSLSGRGRETQYF
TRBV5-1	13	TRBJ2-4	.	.	TGCGCCAGCAGCCCGGCAGCGGGAAACATTCAGTACTTC	CASSPAAGNIQYF
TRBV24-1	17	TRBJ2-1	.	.	TGTGCCACCAGTGAGGGTCCCCCCCGCGGGCCATACAATGAGCAGTTCTTC	CATSEGPPRGPYNEQFF
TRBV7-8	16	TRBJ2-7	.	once	TGTGCCAGCAGCTTAGCGCAGCGGGCCGTATCCCTCGAGCAGTACTTC	CASSLAQRAVSLEQYF
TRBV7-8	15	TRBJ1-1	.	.	TGTGCCAGCAGCTTATATCAGGGTCTGAACACTGAAGCTTTCTTT	CASSLYQGLNTEAFF
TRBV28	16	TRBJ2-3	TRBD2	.	TGTGCCAGCGGGTTCCCCGGGACTAGCGGGAAGGATACGCAGTATTTT	CASGFPGTSGKDTQYF
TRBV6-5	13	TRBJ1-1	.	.	TGTGCCGTGGCCGGGTACAGGAGCACTGAAGCTTTCTTT	CAVAGYRSTEAFF
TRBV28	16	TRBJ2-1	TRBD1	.	TGTGCCAGCAGTTCCCCAGGGACAGGGAACTACAATGAGCAGTTCTTC	CASSSPGTGNYNEQFF
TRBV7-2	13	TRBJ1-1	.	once	TGTGCCAGCAGCTTAATGGCCAACACTGAAGCTTTCTTT	CASSLMANTEAFF
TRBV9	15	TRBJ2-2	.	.	TGTGCCAGCAGCGGTACAGGTCTGAACACCGGGGAGCTGTTTTTT	CASSGTGLNTGELFF
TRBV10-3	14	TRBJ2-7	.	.	TGTGCCATCAGTGAGTCGGTCAGAAACTACGAGCAGTACTTC	CAISESVRNYEQYF
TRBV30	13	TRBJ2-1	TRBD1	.	TGTGCCTGGAAACGGACAGGGAATTCTGAGCAGTTCTTC	CAWKRTGNSEQFF
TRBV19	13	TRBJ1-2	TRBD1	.	TGTGCCAGTAGTATAAACAGGGGAAGTGGCTACACCTTC	CASSINRGSGYTF
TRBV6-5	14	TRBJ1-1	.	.	TGTGCCAGCAGTTACCGGGGGAGTGCCACTGAAGCTTTCTTT	CASSYRGSATEAFF
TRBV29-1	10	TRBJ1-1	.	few	TGCAGCGTTTTTCACTTGGGCGCTTTCTTT	CSVFHLGAFF
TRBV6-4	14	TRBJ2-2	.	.	TGTGCCAGCAGTGACGTTATAAACACCGGGGAGCTGTTTTTT	CASSDVINTGELFF
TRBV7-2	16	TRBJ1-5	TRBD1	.	TGTGCCAGCAGCCTGAGGACAGGAGCCAGCAATCAGCCCCAGCATTTT	CASSLRTGASNQPQHF
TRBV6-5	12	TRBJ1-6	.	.	TGTGCCAGCAGTTATTTCCGTTCACCCCTCCACTTT	CASSYFRSPLHF
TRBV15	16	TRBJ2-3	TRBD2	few	TGTGCCACCAGCACCCGTAGCGGGAGGGCCGGGGATACGCAGTATTTT	CATSTRSGRAGDTQYF
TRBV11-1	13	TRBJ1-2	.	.	TGTGCCAGCAGCTTGCCAGGGGTCGCTGGCTACACCTTC	CASSLPGVAGYTF
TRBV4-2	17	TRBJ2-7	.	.	TGTGCCAGCAGCCAACCCCTTGGTCGGGAGAAAGGCCACGAGCAGTACTTC	CASSQPLGREKGHEQYF
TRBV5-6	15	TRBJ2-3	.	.	TGTGCCAGCAGCCCCCTAGACGGGAGCACAGATACGCAGTATTTT	CASSPLDGSTDTQYF
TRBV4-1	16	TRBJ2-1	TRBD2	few	TGCGCCAGCAGCCGGAGAGAACTAGCGGATTACAATGAGCAGTTCTTC	CASSRRELADYNEQFF
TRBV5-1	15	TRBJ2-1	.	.	TGCGCCAGCAGGACTACCGGCGACACCTACAATGAGCAGTTCTTC	CASRTTGDTYNEQFF
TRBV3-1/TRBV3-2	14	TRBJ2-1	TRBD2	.	TGTGCCAGCAGCTTCTCTACTAGCGCCAAGGGGCAGTTCTTC	CASSFSTSAKGQFF
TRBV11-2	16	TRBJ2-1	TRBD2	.	TGTGCCAGCAGAGGGGCACCGGGACTAGTAATCGATGAGCAGTTCTTC	CASRGAPGLVIDEQFF
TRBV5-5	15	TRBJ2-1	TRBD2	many	TGTGCCAGCAGCTCCCTAGCGGGAGTTAGGGATGAGCAGTTCTTC	CASSSLAGVRDEQFF
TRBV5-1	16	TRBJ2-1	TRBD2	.	TGCGCCAGCAGCTTGGAGGCTAGCGGGGGTTACAATGAGCAGTTCTTC	CASSLEASGGYNEQFF
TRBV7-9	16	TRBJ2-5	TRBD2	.	TGTGCCAGCAGCCGGGGGGTAGCGGGAGCATGGGAGACCCAGTACTTC	CASSRGVAGAWETQYF
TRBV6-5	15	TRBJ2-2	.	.	TGTGCCAGCAGCAAACTAGTCGTAAGGACCGGGGAGCTGTTTTTT	CASSKLVVRTGELFF
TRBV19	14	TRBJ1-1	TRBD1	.	TGTGCCAGTAGTACACAGGGGGCACCAGAAGGAGCTTTCTTT	CASSTQGAPEGAFF
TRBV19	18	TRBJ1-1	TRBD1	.	TGTGCCAGTAGTACCGATTATAGGACAGGGGGCCTCAACACTGAAGCTTTCTTT	CASSTDYRTGGLNTEAFF
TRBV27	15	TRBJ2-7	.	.	TGTGCCAGCAGTCGGGACTCCCTGGTGTGGTACGAGCAGTACTTC	CASSRDSLVWYEQYF
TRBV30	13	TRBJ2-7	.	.	TGTGCCTGGATTCCGGGAACCCTAGGCGAGCAGTACTTC	CAWIPGTLGEQYF
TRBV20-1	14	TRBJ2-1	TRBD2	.	TGCAGTGCTAGTTCTAGCGGGAGGATCTATGAGCAGTTCTTC	CSASSSGRIYEQFF